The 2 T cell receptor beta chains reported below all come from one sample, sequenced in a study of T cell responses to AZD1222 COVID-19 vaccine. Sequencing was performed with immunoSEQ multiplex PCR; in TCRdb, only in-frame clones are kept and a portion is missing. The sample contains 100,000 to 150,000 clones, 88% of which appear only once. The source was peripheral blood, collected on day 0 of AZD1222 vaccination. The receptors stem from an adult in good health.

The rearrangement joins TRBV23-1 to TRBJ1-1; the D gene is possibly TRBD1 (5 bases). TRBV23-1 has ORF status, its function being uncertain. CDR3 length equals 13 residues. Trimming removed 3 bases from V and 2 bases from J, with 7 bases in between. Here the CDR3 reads CASSHRGNTEAFF. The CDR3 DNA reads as TGCGCCAGCAGTCACCGGGGCAACACTGAAGCTTTCTTT.

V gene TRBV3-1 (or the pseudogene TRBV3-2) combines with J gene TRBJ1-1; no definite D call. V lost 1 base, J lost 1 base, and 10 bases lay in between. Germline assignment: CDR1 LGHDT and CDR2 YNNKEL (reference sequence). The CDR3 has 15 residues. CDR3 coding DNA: TGTGCCAGCAGCCAAGGGCCGACAACGAACACTGAAGCTTTCTTT. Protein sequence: CASSQGPTTNTEAFF.